Sequencing of this TCR beta chain was carried out in a study of OX40 agonist ivuxolimab in advanced cancers. This table comes from immunoSEQ multiplex PCR, and its TCRdb copy is limited to in-frame clones, with some not included. The repertoire holds tens of thousands of clones, with approximately 94% as singletons. Unmatched junction bases numbered 6, after V lost 5 bases and J lost 0 bases. CDR1 and CDR2 (germline): SGHTA, FQGTGA. The CDR3 runs to 16 residues. The sample here was CD4+ or CD8+ T cells sorted from blood, taken in a trial of the OX40 agonist ivuxolimab. This chain uses TRBV7-3 with TRBJ2-1; 8 bases map to TRBD2. This receptor was identified in an adult with an advanced solid tumor such as melanoma, head and neck, liver or kidney cancer. CDR3 DNA sequence: TGTGCCAGCAGCCCACTACTAGCGGACTCCTACAATGAGCAGTTCTTC. Amino acid sequence: CASSPLLADSYNEQFF.